This T cell receptor (beta chain) comes out of a study of shared clonotypes between healthy human individuals. Only in-frame clones appear in the TCRdb table, and some are missing; sequencing was by immunoSEQ multiplex PCR. The sample includes about half a million clones, approximately 81% of them seen just once. Between the trimmed V and J ends, which lost 1 base and 1 base, there was a span of 8 bases. The CDR3 is made up of 14 amino acids. Germline lookup yields CDR1 SGHAT and CDR2 FQNNGV. Input material: PBMCs. This clonotype was obtained from a woman aged 40 to 50 in good health. Some clones in this sample may be carry-over from other donors' samples. The chain combines TRBV11-2 with TRBJ2-7; maybe TRBD1 (5 bases). For the CDR3, the DNA is TGTGCCAGCAGCTTAGGGGCAGGGTCCTACGAGCAGTACTTC. Amino acid sequence: CASSLGAGSYEQYF.